In its sample, the clone carrying this T cell receptor (beta chain) was seen many times. Its antigen is undetermined. The CDR3 totals 13 residues. The V end was cut by 3 bases, the J end by 1 base, with 9 bases between. The V gene's germline CDR1 is GTSNPN and CDR2 SVGIG (reference sequence). The source of the sample is a study of read filtering for tumor transcriptome and immune sequencing. Background on the study: Mean patient age was roughly 66 years, range roughly 40 to 80; some 17 male, over twelve female. R-ISS stage counts were eight or nine for I, roughly 16 for II, 6 or 7 for III.

Molecular barcoded adaptors covering alpha/delta and beta/gamma chains were used on 400 to 450 ng RNA. TCRdb fed the reads into MiXCR, producing one record per CDR3 protein. The table shows about 35,000 distinct CDR3 sequences, with 13% to 15% occurring only once. Findings and caveats of the study: Correlation between methods rose after single-read clonotypes were removed.

This TCR was recovered from a donor over 35 with multiple myeloma. V usage is TRBV30 and J usage is TRBJ1-1; D is unresolved. Sequencing was done on a sample of a population of CD138-negative cells sorted from bone marrow. The CDR3 protein is CAWRVQTNTEAFF. The CDR3 nucleotides are TGTGCCTGGAGAGTACAGACGAACACTGAAGCTTTCTTT.